This record looks at one T cell receptor beta chain sequence and its context. Its antigen is still unknown. Researchers isolated CD4+ T cells once about 11 days of culture had elapsed. Cultures got half-medium changes with IL-2 on days 3 and 7. These data come from a study of vaccination effects on CD4 cells after COVID-19. Study at large: Either the BNT162b2 or mRNA-1273 vaccine was given to participants in two doses.

Libraries were prepared by immunoSEQ multiplex PCR; TCRdb keeps only in-frame clonotypes and omits some of them. The sample holds tens of thousands of clones, 65% to 80% seen once. Study results and limitations: Recruitment yielded few convalescent patients, and the study had no early post-infection timepoints. Clones of infection and vaccine origin contracted markedly late after vaccination.

V was cut by 2 bases and J by 3 bases, with 7 bases left in between. Germline assignment: CDR1 KGHSH and CDR2 LQKENI. CDR3 length: 13 residues. This receptor was taken from a human donor who received a COVID-19 vaccine. The source material was CD4+ T cells from PBMCs cultured without peptide, sampled before COVID-19 vaccination. This chain joins TRBV18 and TRBJ1-2; tentatively, D is TRBD1 (5 bases). The CDR3 here is CASSPRGDYGYTF. As DNA, the CDR3 is TGTGCCAGCTCACCAAGGGGCGACTATGGCTACACCTTC.